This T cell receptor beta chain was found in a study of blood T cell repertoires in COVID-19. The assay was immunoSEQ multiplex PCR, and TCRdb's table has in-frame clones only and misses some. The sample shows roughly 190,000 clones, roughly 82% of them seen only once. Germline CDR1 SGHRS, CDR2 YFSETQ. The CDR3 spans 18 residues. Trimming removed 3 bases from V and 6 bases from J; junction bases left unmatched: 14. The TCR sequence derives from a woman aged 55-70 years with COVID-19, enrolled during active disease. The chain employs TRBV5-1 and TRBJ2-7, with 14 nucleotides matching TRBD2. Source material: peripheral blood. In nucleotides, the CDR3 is TGCGCCAGCAGCTCCGCCCCGGGACTAGCGGGAGCCCCCTCCGAGCAGTACTTC. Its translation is CASSSAPGLAGAPSEQYF.